The clone carrying this T cell receptor beta chain was seen just once. Its antigen is unknown. This sample was included in a study of OX40 agonist ivuxolimab in advanced cancers. General observations from the study: At 0.1 to 3.0 mg/kg, CD4+ and CD8+ blood T cells expanded clonally by week 6.

TCRdb's copy holds only in-frame clones and misses some; the assay was immunoSEQ multiplex PCR. This sample has about 27,000 clones; 70% to 85% occur once, and the top ten carry 25% to 35%. This TCR derives from an adult with an advanced solid tumor such as melanoma, head and neck, liver or kidney cancer. Sequenced here: CD4+ or CD8+ T cells sorted from blood, sampled in a trial of the OX40 agonist ivuxolimab.

The CDR3 sequence: CASSLRQRVLYEQYF. The CDR3 nucleotides read TGTGCCAGCAGCTTGCGACAGAGGGTTTTGTACGAGCAGTACTTC. The chain combines TRBV5-6 with TRBJ2-7; D tentatively reads TRBD1 or TRBD2 (5 bases each). The CDR3 runs to 15 residues. The V and J ends lost 1 base and 4 bases respectively, with 15 bases between them. Germline V gene sequence: CDR1 SGHDT, CDR2 YYEEEE.